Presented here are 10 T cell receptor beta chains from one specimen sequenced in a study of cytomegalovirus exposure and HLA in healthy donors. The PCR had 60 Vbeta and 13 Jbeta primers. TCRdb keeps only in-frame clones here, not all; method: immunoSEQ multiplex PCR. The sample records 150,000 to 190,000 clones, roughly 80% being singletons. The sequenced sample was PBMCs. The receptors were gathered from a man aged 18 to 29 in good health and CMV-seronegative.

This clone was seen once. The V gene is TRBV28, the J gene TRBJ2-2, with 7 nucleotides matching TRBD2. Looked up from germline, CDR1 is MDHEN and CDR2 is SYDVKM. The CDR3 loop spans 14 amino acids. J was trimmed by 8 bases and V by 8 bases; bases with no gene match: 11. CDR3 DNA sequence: TGTGCCAGCTCCCAGGGAGGGCCGGGAGGGGAGCTGTTTTTT. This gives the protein CASSQGGPGGELFF.

Here the CDR3 DNA reads TGTGCCAGCAGCTTAGGGCCCCGGAGCTCCTACAATGAGCAGTTCTTC. Translated, it gives CASSLGPRSSYNEQFF. The gene calls are TRBV7-7 and TRBJ2-1; D call uncertain. This CDR3 region has 16 residues. Germline-derived CDR1 and CDR2 are SSHAT and FNYEAQ (reference sequence). Trimming took off 1 base at V and 0 bases at J, with 10 bases between the two ends.

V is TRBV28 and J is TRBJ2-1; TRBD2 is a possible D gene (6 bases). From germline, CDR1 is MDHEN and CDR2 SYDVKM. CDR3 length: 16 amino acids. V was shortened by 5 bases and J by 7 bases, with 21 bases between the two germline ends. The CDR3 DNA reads TGTGCCAGCAGTCCGCCCGGGACTCATGGACCTAATGAGCAGTTCTTC. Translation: CASSPPGTHGPNEQFF.

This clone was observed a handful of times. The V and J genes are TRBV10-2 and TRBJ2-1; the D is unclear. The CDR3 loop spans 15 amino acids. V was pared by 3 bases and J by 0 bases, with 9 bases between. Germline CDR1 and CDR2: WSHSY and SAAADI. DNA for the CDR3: TGCGCCAGCAGTGATTTTGACTTCTCCTACAATGAGCAGTTCTTC. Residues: CASSDFDFSYNEQFF.

CDR3 sequence: CASSLLRSGWAQGFGSNQPQHF. DNA of the CDR3: TGTGCCAGCAGTTTATTAAGGAGTGGGTGGGCGCAGGGTTTTGGCAGCAATCAGCCCCAGCATTTT. The gene calls are TRBV28 and TRBJ1-5; D possibly corresponds to TRBD1 (5 bases). The CDR3 contains 22 residues. CDR1 and CDR2 from the germline V gene are MDHEN and SYDVKM. Trimming took 1 base from V and 1 from J, leaving 29 bases between them.

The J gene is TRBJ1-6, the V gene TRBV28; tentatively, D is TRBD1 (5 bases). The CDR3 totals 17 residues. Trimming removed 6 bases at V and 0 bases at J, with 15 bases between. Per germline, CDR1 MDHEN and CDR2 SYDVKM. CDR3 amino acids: CASSPGSESSYNSPLHF. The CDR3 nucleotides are TGTGCCAGCAGCCCAGGGTCCGAAAGCTCCTATAATTCACCCCTCCACTTT. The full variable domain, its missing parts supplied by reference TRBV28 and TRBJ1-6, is DVKVTQSSRYLVKRTGEKVFLECVQDMDHENMFWYRQDPGLGLRLIYFSYDVKMKEKGDIPEGYSVSREKKERFSLILESASTNQTSMYLCASSPGSESSYNSPLHFGNGTRLTVT.

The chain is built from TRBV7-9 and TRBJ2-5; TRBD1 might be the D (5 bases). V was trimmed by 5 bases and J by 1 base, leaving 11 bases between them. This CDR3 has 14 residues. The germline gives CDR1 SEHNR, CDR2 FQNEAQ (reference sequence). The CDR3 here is CASSQGHVQETQYF. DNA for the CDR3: TGTGCCAGCAGCCAAGGACACGTCCAAGAGACCCAGTACTTC.

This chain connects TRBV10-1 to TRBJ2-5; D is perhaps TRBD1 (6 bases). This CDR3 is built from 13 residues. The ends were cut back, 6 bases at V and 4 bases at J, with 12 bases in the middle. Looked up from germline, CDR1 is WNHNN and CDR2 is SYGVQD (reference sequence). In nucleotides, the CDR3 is TGCGCCAGCAGCCTAACAGGGAGAGAGACCCAGTACTTC. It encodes CASSLTGRETQYF.

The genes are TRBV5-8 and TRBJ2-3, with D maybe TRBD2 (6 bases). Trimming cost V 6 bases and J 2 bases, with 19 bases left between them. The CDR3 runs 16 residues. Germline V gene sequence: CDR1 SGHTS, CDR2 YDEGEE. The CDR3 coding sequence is TGTGCCAGCAACCTATTTAAGGCTAGCGACACAGATACGCAGTATTTT. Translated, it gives CASNLFKASDTDTQYF. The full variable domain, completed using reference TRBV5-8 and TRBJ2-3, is EAGVTQSPTHLIKTRGQQATLRCSPISGHTSVYWYQQALGLGLQFLLWYDEGEERNRGNFPPRFSGRQFPNYSSELNVNALELEDSALYLCASNLFKASDTDTQYFGPGTRLTVL.

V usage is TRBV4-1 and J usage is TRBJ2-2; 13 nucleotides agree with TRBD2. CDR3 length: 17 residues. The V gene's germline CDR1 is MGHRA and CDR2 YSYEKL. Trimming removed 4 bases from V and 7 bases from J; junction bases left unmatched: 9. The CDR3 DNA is TGCGCCAGCAGCCTCGGACTAGCGGGAGTGGGTGGCGGGGAGCTGTTTTTT. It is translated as CASSLGLAGVGGGELFF.